The clone carrying this T cell receptor (beta chain) is a singleton in its sample. The target antigen is unknown. These data are taken from a study of shared clonotypes between healthy human individuals. The study's findings and limits: Large depth notwithstanding, sorted-subset sequencing proved incomplete by rarefaction. Larger richness was generally estimated for naive than memory subsets.

The length of the CDR3 is 14 residues. Germline CDR1 reads LNHDA; CDR2 reads SQIVND (reference sequence). Assay execution took place at the deep level. Each replicate PCR on the sorted subsets used 200 to 250 ng DNA (roughly 30,000 T cell genomes). Method: immunoSEQ multiplex PCR; TCRdb's copy keeps in-frame clones and lacks some. This table holds around 640,000 clones, about 96% found once. The naive CD8 subset, CD45RO-negative cells positively selected for CCR7, excluded terminally differentiated effector memory CD45RA+ cells. The sequence came from a woman aged 30 to 39 in good health. The sample was naive CD8+ T cells sorted from blood. The chain carries TRBV19 and TRBJ2-5; possible D gene TRBD2, 6 bases. The J call may be incorrect, as the DNA end agrees better with TRBJ2-7. This chain's CDR3 is CASSIAGERYEQYF. CDR3 DNA sequence: TGTGCCAGTAGTATAGCGGGAGAGAGGTACGAGCAGTACTTC.